This T cell receptor (beta chain) was sequenced in a study of identical twins. Study results and caveats: Compared with unrelated sharing, twin-shared out-of-frame alpha sequences had more low-probability sequences. Within cord blood, abundant beta clonotypes carried fewer insertions, but memory repertoires showed no such trend.

Germline lookup yields CDR1 MNHEY and CDR2 SVGAGI. The CDR3 covers 17 residues. The ends were cut back, 3 bases at V and 3 bases at J, with 17 bases in the middle. Template switching created a universal primer site, and the cDNA included unique molecular identifiers. TCRdb passed the 5' RACE reads through MiXCR, listing each CDR3 protein once. The table records 450,000 to 650,000 distinct CDR3 sequences, approximately 16% of them present only once. This clonotype was counted a single time. Its antigen remains unknown. These data were also reused for a study on yellow fever vaccine responses in identical twins. That source notes: Twins' vaccine T cell response reportedly gave the appearance of partial convergence and partial personalization.

V and J are TRBV6-5 and TRBJ2-2, with D perhaps TRBD2 (5 bases). The clonotype originates from a woman aged 18 to 35 in good health. Sequencing was performed on CD4+ T cells sorted from blood. The CDR3 spells CASSYLGLDRDTGELFF. The DNA of the CDR3 is TGTGCCAGCAGTTATCTAGGACTCGACCGGGACACCGGGGAGCTGTTTTTT.